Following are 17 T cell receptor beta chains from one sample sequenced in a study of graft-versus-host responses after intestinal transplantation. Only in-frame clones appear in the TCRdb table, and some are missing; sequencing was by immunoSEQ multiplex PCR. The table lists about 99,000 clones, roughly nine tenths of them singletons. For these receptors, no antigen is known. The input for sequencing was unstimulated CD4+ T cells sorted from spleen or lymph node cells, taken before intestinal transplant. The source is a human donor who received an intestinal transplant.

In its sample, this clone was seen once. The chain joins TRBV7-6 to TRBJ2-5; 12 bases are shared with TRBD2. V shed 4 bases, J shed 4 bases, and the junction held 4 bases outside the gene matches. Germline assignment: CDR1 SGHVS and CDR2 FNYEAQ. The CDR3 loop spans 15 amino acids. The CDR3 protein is CASSSSGGAGETQYF. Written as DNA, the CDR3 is TGTGCCAGCAGCTCTAGCGGGGGGGCTGGAGAGACCCAGTACTTC.

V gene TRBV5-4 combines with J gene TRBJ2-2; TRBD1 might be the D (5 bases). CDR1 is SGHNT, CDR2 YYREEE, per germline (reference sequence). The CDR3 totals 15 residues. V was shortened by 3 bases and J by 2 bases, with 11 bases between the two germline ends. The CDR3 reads CASSWGGFNTGELFF. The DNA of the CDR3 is TGTGCCAGCAGCTGGGGCGGATTCAACACCGGGGAGCTGTTTTTT.

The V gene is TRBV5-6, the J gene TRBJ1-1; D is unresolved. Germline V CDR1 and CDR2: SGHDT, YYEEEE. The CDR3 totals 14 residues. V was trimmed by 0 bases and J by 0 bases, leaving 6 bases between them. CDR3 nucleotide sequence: TGTGCCAGCAGCTTGGTAGGGCTGAACACTGAAGCTTTCTTT. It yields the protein CASSLVGLNTEAFF.

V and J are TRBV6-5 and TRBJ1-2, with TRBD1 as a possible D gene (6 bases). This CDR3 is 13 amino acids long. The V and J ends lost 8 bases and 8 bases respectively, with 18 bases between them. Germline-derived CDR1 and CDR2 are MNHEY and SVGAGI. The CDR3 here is CASLASGAGGYTF. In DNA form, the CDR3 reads TGTGCCAGCCTGGCGTCAGGGGCGGGGGGCTACACCTTC.

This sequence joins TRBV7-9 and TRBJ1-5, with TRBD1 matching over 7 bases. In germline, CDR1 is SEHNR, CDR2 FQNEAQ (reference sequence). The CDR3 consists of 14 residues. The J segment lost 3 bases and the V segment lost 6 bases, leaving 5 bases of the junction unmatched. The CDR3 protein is CASSPTGINQPQHF. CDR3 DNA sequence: TGTGCCAGCAGTCCGACAGGGATCAATCAGCCCCAGCATTTT.

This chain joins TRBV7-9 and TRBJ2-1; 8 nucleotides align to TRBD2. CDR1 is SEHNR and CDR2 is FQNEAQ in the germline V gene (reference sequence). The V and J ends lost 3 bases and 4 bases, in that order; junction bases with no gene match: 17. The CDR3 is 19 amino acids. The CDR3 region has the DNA TGTGCCAGCAGCTTGACGAAAGCCACGACTAGCGTAAATTACAATGAGCAGTTCTTC. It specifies CASSLTKATTSVNYNEQFF.

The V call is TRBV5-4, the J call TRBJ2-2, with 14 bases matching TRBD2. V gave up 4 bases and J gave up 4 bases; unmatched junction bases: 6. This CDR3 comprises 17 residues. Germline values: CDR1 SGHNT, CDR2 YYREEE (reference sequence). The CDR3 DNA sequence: TGTGCCAGCAGCGGACGGACTAGCGGGAGGATCACCGGGGAGCTGTTTTTT. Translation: CASSGRTSGRITGELFF.

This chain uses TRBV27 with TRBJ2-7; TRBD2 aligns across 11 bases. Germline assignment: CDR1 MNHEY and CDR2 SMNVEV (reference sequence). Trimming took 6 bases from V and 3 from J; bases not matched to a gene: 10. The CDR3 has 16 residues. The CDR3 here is CASRKRLAGSLYEQYF. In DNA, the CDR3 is TGTGCCAGCAGAAAAAGACTAGCGGGATCCCTCTACGAGCAGTACTTC.

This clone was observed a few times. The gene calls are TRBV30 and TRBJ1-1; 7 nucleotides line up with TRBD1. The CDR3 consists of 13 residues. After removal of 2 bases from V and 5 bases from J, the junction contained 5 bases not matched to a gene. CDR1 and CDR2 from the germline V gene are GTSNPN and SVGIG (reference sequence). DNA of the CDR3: TGTGCCTGGAGTACCTACAGGGGTACTGAAGCTTTCTTT. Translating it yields CAWSTYRGTEAFF.

This CDR3 reads CASRMRNTGELFF. The DNA for the CDR3 is TGTGCCAGCAGAATGAGGAACACCGGGGAGCTGTTTTTT. The V gene is TRBV2, the J gene TRBJ2-2; D unresolved. V dropped 6 bases and J dropped 1 base, with 6 bases sitting between them. The germline V gene has CDR1 SNHLY and CDR2 FYNNEI. The CDR3 has 13 amino acids. Full variable domain (missing parts from reference TRBV2 and TRBJ2-2): EPEVTQTPSHQVTQMGQEVILRCVPISNHLYFYWYRQILGQKVEFLVSFYNNEISEKSEIFDDQFSVERPDGSNFTLKIRSTKLEDSAMYFCASRMRNTGELFFGEGSRLTVL.

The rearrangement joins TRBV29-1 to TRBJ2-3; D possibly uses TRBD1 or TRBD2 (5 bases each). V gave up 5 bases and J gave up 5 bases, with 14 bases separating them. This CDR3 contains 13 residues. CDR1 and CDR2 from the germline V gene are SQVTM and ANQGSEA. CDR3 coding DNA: TGCAGCGTTCCCCCTTGGGGGAAAGATACGCAGTATTTT. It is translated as CSVPPWGKDTQYF.

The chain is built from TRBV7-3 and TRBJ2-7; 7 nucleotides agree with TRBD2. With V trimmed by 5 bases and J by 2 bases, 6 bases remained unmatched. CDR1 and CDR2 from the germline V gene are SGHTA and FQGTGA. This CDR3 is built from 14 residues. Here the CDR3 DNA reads TGTGCCAGCAGCAGTGGACTAGTCCCCTACGAGCAGTACTTC. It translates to CASSSGLVPYEQYF.

The CDR3 region is CASSQRQYGYTF. In DNA form, the CDR3 reads TGTGCCAGCAGTCAGAGACAGTATGGCTACACCTTC. This chain uses TRBV6-5 with TRBJ1-2, with a tentative D call TRBD1 (5 bases). Looked up from germline, CDR1 is MNHEY and CDR2 is SVGAGI. CDR3 length: 12 residues. With 5 bases removed from V and 5 bases from J, the gap between germline ends came to 9 bases.

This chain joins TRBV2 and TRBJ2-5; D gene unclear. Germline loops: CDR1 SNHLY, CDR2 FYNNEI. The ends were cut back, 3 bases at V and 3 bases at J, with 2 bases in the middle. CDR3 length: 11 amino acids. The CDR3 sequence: CASSDEETQYF. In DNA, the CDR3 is TGTGCCAGCAGTGACGAAGAGACCCAGTACTTC.

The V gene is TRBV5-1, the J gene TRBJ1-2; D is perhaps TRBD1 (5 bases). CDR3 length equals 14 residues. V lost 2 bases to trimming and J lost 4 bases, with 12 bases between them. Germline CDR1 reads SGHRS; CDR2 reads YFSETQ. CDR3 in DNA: TGCGCCAGCAGCTTTGAGGGGACTAGCTATGGCTACACCTTC. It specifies CASSFEGTSYGYTF.

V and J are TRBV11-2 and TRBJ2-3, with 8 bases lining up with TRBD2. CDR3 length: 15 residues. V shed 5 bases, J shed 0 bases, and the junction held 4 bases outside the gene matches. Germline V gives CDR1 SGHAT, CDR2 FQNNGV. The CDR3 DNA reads TGTGCCAGCAGCACACGACTAGCGAGCACAGATACGCAGTATTTT. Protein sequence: CASSTRLASTDTQYF.

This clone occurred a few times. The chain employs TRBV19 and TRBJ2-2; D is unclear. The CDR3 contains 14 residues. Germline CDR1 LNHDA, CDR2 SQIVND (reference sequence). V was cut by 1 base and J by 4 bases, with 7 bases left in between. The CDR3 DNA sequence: TGTGCCAGTAGTATAGTACTGAGCACCGGGGAGCTGTTTTTT. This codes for CASSIVLSTGELFF.